One and the same sample provided the 31 T cell receptor beta chains below, sequenced in a study of T-cell reconstitution after alpha-beta-depleted transplantation in children. Preparation of the TCRbeta library was carried out with unique molecular identifiers. TCRdb independently ran MiXCR on the PCR reads; one entry per CDR3 protein. The sample holds some 400,000 distinct CDR3 sequences, roughly 20% seen once. Sequencing was performed on PBMCs from the stem cell graft donor, taken from the stem cell graft. These receptors originate from a human donor who donated a stem cell graft to a child with acute myeloid leukemia.

This clonotype was counted at least ten times. The chain links TRBV20-1 to TRBJ1-5, with D tentatively TRBD1 (5 bases). Germline V gene sequence: CDR1 DFQATT, CDR2 SNEGSKA (reference sequence). Trimming stripped 6 bases from V and 5 bases from J, with 11 bases between. The CDR3 runs 12 residues. CDR3 nucleotide sequence: TGCAGTGCAAAAAAAGGGGATCAGCCCCAGCATTTT. Its protein product is CSAKKGDQPQHF.

The chain has TRBV11-2 and TRBJ2-5, with 8 bases fitting TRBD2. CDR3 size: 16 residues. The V segment lost 2 bases and the J segment 6 bases; nucleotides outside the gene matches: 11. CDR1 SGHAT and CDR2 FQNNGV come from the germline V gene. The CDR3 sequence is CASSLISLTSEKTQYF. In DNA, the CDR3 is TGTGCCAGCAGCTTAATTTCTCTGACTAGCGAGAAGACCCAGTACTTC.

This clonotype was seen repeatedly, ten times or more. The chain uses TRBV20-1 and TRBJ1-1; D is perhaps TRBD1 (5 bases). V gave up 2 bases and J gave up 2 bases, with 9 bases separating them. The CDR3 covers 13 residues. CDR1 and CDR2 from the germline V gene are DFQATT and SNEGSKA (reference sequence). CDR3 region: CSARPDTNTEAFF. The CDR3 DNA follows: TGCAGTGCTAGACCGGACACTAACACTGAAGCTTTCTTT.

The genes are TRBV12-3 or TRBV12-4 and TRBJ2-1; 14 bases align to TRBD2. J gave up 9 bases and V 5 bases, and 3 bases lay outside the gene matches. The CDR3 is made up of 14 amino acids. The CDR3 here is CASSTGTSGGEQFF. CDR3 DNA sequence: TGTGCCAGCAGTACCGGGACTAGCGGGGGTGAGCAGTTCTTC.

This clonotype was counted only a few times. The chain employs TRBV7-8 and TRBJ2-1; 7 bases line up with TRBD1. The V segment lost 2 bases and the J segment 0 bases; nucleotides outside the gene matches: 7. Germline-derived CDR1 and CDR2 are SGHVS and FQNEAQ. The CDR3 loop spans 17 amino acids. Written as DNA, the CDR3 is TGTGCCAGCAGCTTACCCCAGGGGGTCAGCTCCTACAATGAGCAGTTCTTC. It specifies CASSLPQGVSSYNEQFF.

The chain combines TRBV3-1 with TRBJ2-7, with D unresolved. Germline assignment: CDR1 LGHDT and CDR2 YNNKEL (reference sequence). The CDR3 length is 15 residues. Trimming pared 1 base from V and 3 bases from J, leaving 13 bases between. The CDR3 loop reads CASSQGGWGGYEQYF. The CDR3 coding sequence is TGTGCCAGCAGCCAAGGAGGTTGGGGTGGCTACGAGCAGTACTTC.

The chain carries TRBV29-1 and TRBJ2-7; 8 bases line up with TRBD1. Germline values: CDR1 SQVTM, CDR2 ANQGSEA. J lost 3 bases, V lost 7 bases, and 5 bases had no gene match. The CDR3 spans 12 residues. CDR3 sequence (DNA): TGCAGCGCCGAGGGGACAGGCTACGAGCAGTACTTC. Translation gives CSAEGTGYEQYF.

This clonotype was seen a few times. This chain uses TRBV27 with TRBJ1-1; D uncertain. This CDR3 is 13 amino acids long. V lost 4 bases, J lost 11 bases, and 17 bases lay in between. Germline V lookup: CDR1 MNHEY, CDR2 SMNVEV (reference sequence). The CDR3 loop reads CASSSYTTGMAFF. CDR3 in DNA: TGTGCCAGCAGTTCATATACGACCGGGATGGCTTTCTTT.

The chain carries TRBV24-1 and TRBJ2-3, with 10 bases lining up with TRBD1. With V trimmed by 3 bases and J by 7 bases, 12 bases remained unmatched. The CDR3 is 17 amino acids. Germline V gene data show CDR1 as KGHDR and CDR2 as SFDVKD. CDR3 in amino acids: CATSDPTRTGGMNTQYF. The CDR3 DNA sequence: TGTGCCACCAGTGATCCGACCCGGACAGGGGGTATGAATACGCAGTATTTT.

The genes are TRBV12-3 or TRBV12-4 and TRBJ2-1, with D tentatively TRBD2 (6 bases). V gave up 5 bases and J gave up 4 bases, with 18 bases separating them. The CDR3 is made up of 16 amino acids. CDR3 nucleotides: TGTGCCAGCAGTCATAGGGACTGGTATGGGTACAATGAGCAGTTCTTC. This encodes CASSHRDWYGYNEQFF.

Ten or more counts support this clonotype. The chain couples TRBV5-1 to TRBJ2-1, with 8 bases identical to TRBD2. J lost 4 bases, V lost 4 bases, and 13 bases had no gene match. This CDR3 region has 17 residues. Germline assignment: CDR1 SGHRS and CDR2 YFSETQ. The CDR3: CASSVSNTSGQYNEQFF. The CDR3 DNA reads as TGCGCCAGCAGCGTCTCTAACACTAGCGGACAATACAATGAGCAGTTCTTC.

CDR3 nucleotide sequence: TGCGCCAGCAGCTTGTCTGCTGGAGAAGAGACCCAGTACTTC. Encoded protein: CASSLSAGEETQYF. The gene calls are TRBV5-1 and TRBJ2-5; D remains ambiguous. From germline, CDR1 is SGHRS and CDR2 YFSETQ. CDR3 length: 14 residues. V lost 1 base and J lost 3, with 10 bases in between.

This sequence joins TRBV25-1 and TRBJ2-1; TRBD2 agrees at 12 bases. Germline CDR1 reads MGHDK; CDR2 reads SYGVNS. J lost 7 bases, V lost 7 bases, and 2 bases had no gene match. The CDR3 consists of 13 residues. CDR3 DNA: TGTGCCAGCAAGACTAGCGGGAGAAATGAGCAGTTCTTC. As protein: CASKTSGRNEQFF.

The rearrangement uses TRBV10-3 and TRBJ1-2; the D gene is possibly TRBD1 (5 bases). Germline V gene lookup returns CDR1 ENHRY and CDR2 SYGVKD. V lost 2 bases and J 6 bases, leaving 13 bases between the germline ends. The CDR3 spans 14 residues. The CDR3 nucleotides are TGTGCCATCAGTGAGCAAGACATGGGGCATGGCTACACCTTC. It codes for CAISEQDMGHGYTF.

There are many counts of this clonotype. J is TRBJ2-1 and V is TRBV29-1; the D gene is possibly TRBD1 (6 bases). Trimming took 8 bases from V and 7 from J, leaving 12 bases between them. There are 11 residues in the CDR3. CDR1 is SQVTM, CDR2 ANQGSEA, per germline. The CDR3 region is CSPLRGNEQFF. In DNA form, the CDR3 reads TGCAGCCCCCTTAGGGGGAATGAGCAGTTCTTC.

The table lists this clonotype with a few counts. The V gene is TRBV20-1, the J gene TRBJ2-6; D uncertain. The germline V and J ends were trimmed by 3 bases and 0 bases, with 9 bases remaining between them. Germline CDR1 is DFQATT and CDR2 is SNEGSKA (reference sequence). CDR3 length: 15 amino acids. As DNA, the CDR3 is TGCAGTGCTAGCGACGGCCGCTCTGGGGCCAACGTCCTGACTTTC. Its translation is CSASDGRSGANVLTF.

This clonotype showed up just a few times. This rearrangement joins TRBV7-9 to TRBJ2-7; D is ambiguous. The CDR3 consists of 15 residues. The germline V gene has CDR1 SEHNR and CDR2 FQNEAQ (reference sequence). The germline V and J ends were trimmed by 0 bases and 4 bases, with 13 bases remaining between them. CDR3 amino acids: CASSLAHDTIYEQYF. The CDR3 DNA is TGTGCCAGCAGCTTAGCTCACGACACCATTTACGAGCAGTACTTC.

This clonotype was seen only a few times. J is TRBJ2-1 and V is TRBV4-1; D could derive from TRBD1 or TRBD2 (5 bases each). The V and J ends lost 3 bases and 0 bases respectively, with 15 bases between them. Germline V CDR1 and CDR2: MGHRA, YSYEKL. The CDR3 covers 17 residues. The CDR3 sequence is CASSHRGRRSSYNEQFF. The DNA for the CDR3 is TGCGCCAGCAGCCACCGGGGACGTCGAAGCTCCTACAATGAGCAGTTCTTC.

The chain is built from TRBV7-2 and TRBJ2-7, with D hard to call. This CDR3 is 15 amino acids long. The V gene's germline CDR1 is SGHTA and CDR2 FQGNSA. Trimming left V 5 bases short and J 0 bases short, with 14 bases between. CDR3 sequence reads: CASSPTRVYSYEQYF. CDR3 nucleotides: TGTGCCAGCAGCCCAACCCGGGTCTACTCCTACGAGCAGTACTTC. Supplemented by reference TRBV7-2 and TRBJ2-7, the full variable domain reads GAGVSQSPSNKVTEKGKDVELRCDPISGHTALYWYRQSLGQGLEFLIYFQGNSAPDKSGLPSDRFSAERTGGSVSTLTIQRTQQEDSAVYLCASSPTRVYSYEQYFGPGTRLTVT.

This chain uses TRBV7-2 with TRBJ1-3; D not certain. V lost 2 bases and J lost 0, with 11 bases in between. The CDR3 runs 16 residues. In germline, CDR1 is SGHTA, CDR2 FQGNSA. The DNA for the CDR3 is TGTGCCAGCAGCTTACTTGGAATACGCTCTGGAAACACCATATATTTT. It translates to CASSLLGIRSGNTIYF.

This clonotype has at least ten counts. The gene calls are TRBV7-2 and TRBJ2-1; a possible D gene is TRBD2 (6 bases). CDR1 and CDR2 (germline): SGHTA, FQGNSA. Trimming stripped 3 bases from V and 3 bases from J, with 12 bases between. The CDR3 length is 15 residues. The CDR3 reads CASSFRREYYNEQFF. CDR3 sequence (DNA): TGTGCCAGCAGCTTTCGCCGGGAGTACTACAATGAGCAGTTCTTC.

The chain has TRBV4-3 and TRBJ2-3; 13 bases line up with TRBD2. Germline V gives CDR1 LGHNA, CDR2 YSLEER. Trimming at V came to 0 bases and at J to 2 bases, leaving 8 bases not matched to a gene. The CDR3 has 19 amino acids. In DNA, the CDR3 is TGCGCCAGCAGCCAAGATTATATAGGACTAGCGGGAGTCACAGATACGCAGTATTTT. Translated, it gives CASSQDYIGLAGVTDTQYF.

Ten or more counts support this clonotype. The chain combines TRBV10-2 with TRBJ2-7; no clear D gene. The CDR3 contains 11 residues. The germline CDR1 and CDR2 sequences are WSHSY and SAAADI. Trimming removed 8 bases from V and 1 base from J, with 6 bases in between. The CDR3 bases are TGCGCCAGCCGCGGTTCCTACGAGCAGTACTTC. Translated: CASRGSYEQYF.

The chain carries TRBV2 and TRBJ2-1, with D possibly being TRBD1 or TRBD2 (5 bases each). V shed 6 bases and J shed 0 bases, with 12 bases lying between them. This CDR3 is 15 amino acids long. Germline V gene lookup returns CDR1 SNHLY and CDR2 FYNNEI. The CDR3 DNA sequence: TGTGCCAGCAGCGCCGGGACCACCTCCTACAATGAGCAGTTCTTC. It specifies CASSAGTTSYNEQFF. Complete variable domain (other parts from reference TRBV2 and TRBJ2-1): EPEVTQTPSHQVTQMGQEVILRCVPISNHLYFYWYRQILGQKVEFLVSFYNNEISEKSEIFDDQFSVERPDGSNFTLKIRSTKLEDSAMYFCASSAGTTSYNEQFFGPGTRLTVL.

In its sample, this clonotype was seen a few times. The V and J genes are TRBV5-1 and TRBJ2-1; 7 nucleotides agree with TRBD1. This CDR3 comprises 16 residues. The V and J ends lost 4 bases and 7 bases, in that order; junction bases with no gene match: 14. Germline V CDR1 and CDR2: SGHRS, YFSETQ. The CDR3 DNA sequence: TGCGCCAGCAGCCCGGCGATTAGACAGGGCGTAAATGAGCAGTTCTTC. Protein sequence: CASSPAIRQGVNEQFF.

The chain couples TRBV24-1 to TRBJ2-2, with TRBD1 identical over 9 bases. The V gene end was trimmed by 5 bases and the J gene end by 3 bases; junction bases not matched to a gene: 9. Germline values: CDR1 KGHDR, CDR2 SFDVKD. The CDR3 is made up of 17 amino acids. The CDR3: CATSVPPGQGDTGELFF. The DNA of the CDR3 is TGTGCCACCAGTGTCCCCCCGGGACAGGGAGACACCGGGGAGCTGTTTTTT.

The chain links TRBV4-1 to TRBJ2-5; 11 bases fit TRBD2. Germline CDR1 and CDR2: MGHRA and YSYEKL. The CDR3 length is 17 residues. Trimming cost V 4 bases and J 1 base; bases outside gene matches: 8. The CDR3, as DNA: TGCGCCAGCAGCCGCGCTAGCGGGAGGAATTTCCAAGAGACCCAGTACTTC. It yields the protein CASSRASGRNFQETQYF.

This clonotype has just a few counts. The V and J genes are TRBV28 and TRBJ2-1, with 9 bases lining up with TRBD2. The germline gives CDR1 MDHEN, CDR2 SYDVKM. The CDR3 is made up of 16 amino acids. Unmatched junction bases numbered 12, after V lost 2 bases and J lost 10 bases. DNA for the CDR3: TGTGCCAGCAGTTTAATTGTGGTAGCGGGAGTTGGGGAGCAGTTCTTC. It encodes CASSLIVVAGVGEQFF.

This clonotype was recorded at least ten times. V is TRBV15 and J is TRBJ2-3; TRBD1 might be the D (6 bases). The CDR3 covers 15 residues. V lost 5 bases to trimming and J lost 0 bases, with 12 bases between them. Germline CDR1 reads LNHNV; CDR2 reads YYDKDF (reference sequence). The CDR3 loop reads CATSPRGLSTDTQYF. For the CDR3, the DNA is TGTGCCACCAGCCCCAGGGGCCTCAGCACAGATACGCAGTATTTT. The variable domain in full, with the rest retrieved from reference TRBV15 and TRBJ2-3, is DAMVIQNPRYQVTQFGKPVTLSCSQTLNHNVMYWYQQKSSQAPKLLFHYYDKDFNNEADTPDNFQSRRPNTSFCFLDIRSPGLGDTAMYLCATSPRGLSTDTQYFGPGTRLTVL.

J is TRBJ2-3 and V is TRBV7-8; weak D call: TRBD1 (5 bases). The CDR3 is made up of 16 amino acids. Trimming pared 0 bases from V and 3 bases from J, leaving 13 bases between. CDR1 SGHVS and CDR2 FQNEAQ come from the germline V gene. CDR3 in DNA: TGTGCCAGCAGCTTAGCGCAGGGATTTAAGACAGATACGCAGTATTTT. Translating gives CASSLAQGFKTDTQYF.

This clonotype was counted only a few times. J is TRBJ2-1 and V is TRBV20-1; TRBD2 is a possible D gene (6 bases). The CDR3 spans 13 residues. V was trimmed by 6 bases and J by 5 bases, leaving 14 bases between them. In germline, CDR1 is DFQATT, CDR2 SNEGSKA (reference sequence). The CDR3 is CSARRLVHNEQFF. In DNA, the CDR3 is TGCAGTGCCCGAAGACTAGTTCACAATGAGCAGTTCTTC.